The 28 T cell receptor beta chains listed next were all sequenced from one sample in a study of blood T cell repertoires in COVID-19. TCRdb keeps only in-frame clones here, not all; method: immunoSEQ multiplex PCR. The sample lists about 220,000 clones, approximately 80% seen once, with roughly 5.3% in the top ten. Sample: peripheral blood. The receptors derive from a woman in her fifties or sixties who had recovered from COVID-19.

The chain couples TRBV30 to TRBJ1-5; no firm D call. Germline assignment: CDR1 GTSNPN and CDR2 SVGIG (reference sequence). Trimming stripped 0 bases from V and 2 bases from J, with 14 bases between. This CDR3 is 16 amino acids long. CDR3: CAWSVMGGFRNQPQHF. CDR3 coding DNA: TGTGCCTGGAGTGTAATGGGAGGGTTTCGCAATCAGCCCCAGCATTTT. Combining the CDR3 with reference TRBV30 and TRBJ1-5 gives the whole variable domain SQTIHQWPATLVQPVGSPLSLECTVEGTSNPNLYWYRQAAGRGLQLLFYSVGIGQISSEVPQNLSASRPQDRQFILSSKKLLLSDSGFYLCAWSVMGGFRNQPQHFGDGTRLSIL.

This chain links TRBV4-2 with TRBJ1-6; D is uncertain. The germline gives CDR1 LGHNA, CDR2 YNFKEQ. V gave up 3 bases and J gave up 5 bases, with 14 bases separating them. The CDR3 extends over 16 amino acids. Written as DNA, the CDR3 is TGTGCCAGCAGCCAGGAGGAGGGTTTTAATAATTCACCCCTCCACTTT. Amino acids: CASSQEEGFNNSPLHF.

V gene TRBV9 combines with J gene TRBJ1-5; the D gene is possibly TRBD1 (6 bases). Trimming shortened V by 3 bases and J by 5 bases, and 12 bases separated the two germline ends. The V gene's germline CDR1 is SGDLS and CDR2 YYNGEE. The CDR3 totals 14 residues. Here the CDR3 reads CASSGTVNDQPQHF. CDR3 bases: TGTGCCAGCAGCGGGACAGTTAATGATCAGCCCCAGCATTTT. Full variable domain (rest looked up from reference TRBV9 and TRBJ1-5): DSGVTQTPKHLITATGQRVTLRCSPRSGDLSVYWYQQSLDQGLQFLIQYYNGEERAKGNILERFSAQQFPDLHSELNLSSLELGDSALYFCASSGTVNDQPQHFGDGTRLSIL.

The V and J genes are TRBV25-1 and TRBJ1-2; D call uncertain. This CDR3 is 13 amino acids long. Germline loops: CDR1 MGHDK, CDR2 SYGVNS. With 4 bases removed from V and 4 bases from J, the gap between germline ends came to 10 bases. The CDR3 is CASSAGMTYGYTF. CDR3 sequence (DNA): TGTGCCAGCAGTGCCGGGATGACCTATGGCTACACCTTC.

In its sample, this clone was seen once. The genes are TRBV5-6 and TRBJ2-7; D is perhaps TRBD2 (5 bases). The germline gives CDR1 SGHDT, CDR2 YYEEEE. Trimming removed 4 bases from V and 3 bases from J, with 14 bases in between. The CDR3 consists of 14 residues. The CDR3 sequence: CASSVRRAHYEQYF. CDR3 coding DNA: TGTGCCAGCAGCGTTCGGCGGGCCCACTACGAGCAGTACTTC.

This chain uses TRBV10-3 with TRBJ2-1, with D possibly being TRBD1 (7 bases). The CDR3 consists of 16 residues. V lost 5 bases to trimming and J lost 0 bases, with 14 bases between them. Per the germline V gene, CDR1 is ENHRY and CDR2 is SYGVKD. CDR3 nucleotides: TGTGCCATCAGTTCCCCAGGGGGGAGCTCCTACAATGAGCAGTTCTTC. Protein sequence: CAISSPGGSSYNEQFF.

CDR3 nucleotide sequence: TGCAGTGCTAGTCAGGACAGTAACTATGGCTACACCTTC. Amino acids: CSASQDSNYGYTF. This chain links TRBV20-1 with TRBJ1-2; D might be TRBD1 (6 bases). Germline V gene lookup returns CDR1 DFQATT and CDR2 SNEGSKA (reference sequence). V shed 3 bases and J shed 1 base, with 9 bases lying between them. CDR3 length: 13 residues.

The chain employs TRBV9 and TRBJ2-1; TRBD2 aligns across 12 bases. The CDR3 sequence is 20 residues long. V dropped 4 bases and J dropped 0; count of bases not matched to a gene: 14. CDR1 and CDR2 from the germline V gene are SGDLS and YYNGEE. The CDR3 DNA reads as TGTGCCAGCAGCCCCAAAAGCACTAGCGGGGGGCTGAGCTCCTACAATGAGCAGTTCTTC. This encodes CASSPKSTSGGLSSYNEQFF.

V and J are TRBV16 and TRBJ2-5; the D gene is possibly TRBD1 (5 bases). This CDR3 comprises 13 residues. Germline values: CDR1 KGHSY, CDR2 FQNENV. Trimming stripped 2 bases from V and 5 bases from J, with 9 bases between. The CDR3 loop is CASSQGQRETQYF. The CDR3 coding sequence is TGTGCCAGCAGCCAAGGACAACGGGAGACCCAGTACTTC.

The DNA of the CDR3 is TGTGCCAGCAGCTTATATGGCCACCAGTCCTATGGCTACACCTTC. Its protein is CASSLYGHQSYGYTF. This chain uses TRBV11-2 with TRBJ1-2; no clear D. The CDR3 loop spans 15 amino acids. Germline CDR1 reads SGHAT; CDR2 reads FQNNGV. The V end was cut by 2 bases, the J end by 4 bases, with 14 bases between.

The CDR3 loop reads CAWSVGGTGLGYTF. The CDR3 coding sequence is TGTGCCTGGAGTGTTGGGGGGACAGGGTTGGGCTACACCTTC. The chain has TRBV30 and TRBJ1-2; the match to TRBD1 covers 9 bases. The CDR3 is 14 amino acids. V shed 0 bases, J shed 8 bases, and the junction held 7 bases outside the gene matches. Germline CDR1 reads GTSNPN; CDR2 reads SVGIG (reference sequence). The variable domain in full, completed from reference TRBV30 and TRBJ1-2, reads SQTIHQWPATLVQPVGSPLSLECTVEGTSNPNLYWYRQAAGRGLQLLFYSVGIGQISSEVPQNLSASRPQDRQFILSSKKLLLSDSGFYLCAWSVGGTGLGYTFGSGTRLTVV.

This clone has more than one count but fewer than ten. V and J are TRBV7-2 and TRBJ2-3; 10 positions match TRBD2. The V gene's germline CDR1 is SGHTA and CDR2 FQGNSA. Losses at the gene ends were 8 bases for V and 5 bases for J; bases not matched to a gene: 10. CDR3 length equals 15 residues. The CDR3 region is CASVQASGGRDTQYF. The CDR3 nucleotides read TGTGCCAGCGTCCAGGCTAGCGGGGGAAGAGATACGCAGTATTTT.

V is TRBV6-5 and J is TRBJ2-5; 7 bases fit TRBD1. Trimming removed 6 bases from V and 5 bases from J; junction bases left unmatched: 6. The germline V gene encodes CDR1 MNHEY and CDR2 SVGAGI. This CDR3 region has 13 residues. CDR3 DNA sequence: TGTGCCAGCAGGGTGACAGGGTTGGAGACCCAGTACTTC. Translation: CASRVTGLETQYF.

This chain uses TRBV7-9 with TRBJ1-1; D might be TRBD1 (5 bases). Germline V gene lookup returns CDR1 SEHNR and CDR2 FQNEAQ (reference sequence). CDR3 length: 15 amino acids. Between the trimmed V and J ends, which lost 4 bases and 0 bases, there was a span of 12 bases. In nucleotides, the CDR3 is TGTGCCAGCAGCTCAGGGTCCGCGGTGAACACTGAAGCTTTCTTT. Residues: CASSSGSAVNTEAFF.

The rearrangement links TRBV30 to TRBJ1-6, with no clear D. The CDR3 is 13 amino acids. Germline assignment: CDR1 GTSNPN and CDR2 SVGIG (reference sequence). Trimming removed 5 bases at V and 1 base at J, with 6 bases between. DNA of the CDR3: TGTGCCTGGTCCGGGTCCTATAATTCACCCCTCCACTTT. It is translated as CAWSGSYNSPLHF.

V is TRBV30 and J is TRBJ1-1; the D gene is possibly TRBD1 (5 bases). Germline V CDR1 and CDR2: GTSNPN, SVGIG (reference sequence). V was trimmed by 2 bases and J by 1 base, leaving 8 bases between them. The CDR3 has 13 amino acids. CDR3 sequence (DNA): TGTGCCTGGAGTTGGCAGGGGAACACTGAAGCTTTCTTT. Protein product: CAWSWQGNTEAFF.

This clone occurred a few times. The J gene is TRBJ1-4, the V gene TRBV11-2; D may be TRBD1 (6 bases). CDR1 SGHAT and CDR2 FQNNGV come from the germline V gene. V lost 0 bases and J lost 2, with 13 bases in between. The CDR3 is 17 amino acids. The CDR3 is CASSLETGSLTNEKLFF. The DNA for the CDR3 is TGTGCCAGCAGCTTAGAAACAGGGAGTTTGACTAATGAAAAACTGTTTTTT.

The J gene is TRBJ1-3, the V gene TRBV3-1 (or the pseudogene TRBV3-2); possible D gene TRBD1, 5 bases. CDR1 and CDR2 (germline): LGHDT, YNNKEL (reference sequence). This CDR3 spans 14 amino acids. V was shortened by 4 bases and J by 7 bases, with 14 bases between the two germline ends. The CDR3 sequence: CASSPGTLWNTIYF. CDR3 nucleotide sequence: TGTGCCAGCAGCCCTGGGACTCTTTGGAACACCATATATTTT.

The chain has TRBV5-1 and TRBJ1-5; D may be TRBD1 (5 bases). CDR3 length: 15 residues. The germline gives CDR1 SGHRS, CDR2 YFSETQ. Trimming cost V 2 bases and J 7 bases, with 16 bases left between them. For the CDR3, the DNA is TGCGCCAGCAGCTTTCAGGGTGATAACGGACAGCCCCAGCATTTT. This translates into CASSFQGDNGQPQHF.

The chain links TRBV29-1 to TRBJ1-1; a possible D gene is TRBD1 (6 bases). The CDR3 covers 13 residues. Germline CDR1 and CDR2: SQVTM and ANQGSEA. V dropped 3 bases and J dropped 3 bases, with 11 bases sitting between them. The CDR3 nucleotides are TGCAGCGTTGAGGCGGCAGGGGACACTGAAGCTTTCTTT. Its protein is CSVEAAGDTEAFF.

The chain combines TRBV2 with TRBJ1-2; the D gene is possibly TRBD1 (6 bases). V shed 5 bases and J shed 4 bases, with 14 bases lying between them. This CDR3 has 14 amino acids. Germline CDR1 and CDR2: SNHLY and FYNNEI. This CDR3 reads CASSPAGAGYGYTF. The DNA of the CDR3 is TGTGCCAGCAGTCCAGCAGGGGCTGGCTATGGCTACACCTTC.

The V gene is TRBV5-8, the J gene TRBJ1-4; a weak D match, TRBD1 (6 bases). This CDR3 contains 15 residues. The germline CDR1 and CDR2 sequences are SGHTS and YDEGEE. V lost 0 bases to trimming and J lost 7 bases, with 13 bases between them. The CDR3 region has the DNA TGTGCCAGCAGCTTGGTGGGACAATCGGGTGAAAAACTGTTTTTT. This gives the protein CASSLVGQSGEKLFF.

The V gene is TRBV7-3, the J gene TRBJ2-2; TRBD2 matches at 7 bases. Germline CDR1 is SGHTA and CDR2 is FQGTGA. The CDR3 runs 14 residues. The junction had 5 bases not matched to a gene; V was cut back by 5 bases and J by 5 bases. CDR3 loop: CASSQPGGTGELFF. Written as DNA, the CDR3 is TGTGCCAGCAGCCAGCCCGGGGGGACCGGGGAGCTGTTTTTT.

The genes are TRBV13 and TRBJ2-6; TRBD1 matches at 8 bases. CDR1 is PRHDT and CDR2 is FYEKMQ in the germline V gene (reference sequence). There are 17 residues in the CDR3. V shed 2 bases and J 3 bases; nucleotides not matched to a gene: 6. The CDR3 loop reads CASSLISRGRGANVLTF. The CDR3 DNA follows: TGTGCCAGCAGCTTAATTTCCAGGGGGCGTGGGGCCAACGTCCTGACTTTC.

The chain recombines TRBV7-2 with TRBJ2-5; 13 bases align to TRBD2. The CDR3 contains 15 residues. The V segment lost 5 bases and the J segment 7 bases; nucleotides outside the gene matches: 7. The germline V gene encodes CDR1 SGHTA and CDR2 FQGNSA. CDR3 sequence (DNA): TGTGCCAGCAGCCGGGGACTAGCGGGAACGGGGACCCAGTACTTC. Translating gives CASSRGLAGTGTQYF. Full variable domain (outside the CDR3, taken from reference TRBV7-2 and TRBJ2-5): GAGVSQSPSNKVTEKGKDVELRCDPISGHTALYWYRQSLGQGLEFLIYFQGNSAPDKSGLPSDRFSAERTGGSVSTLTIQRTQQEDSAVYLCASSRGLAGTGTQYFGPGTRLLVL.

The chain couples TRBV4-2 to TRBJ2-5; the match to TRBD2 covers 8 bases. V lost 3 bases and J lost 2; bases outside the gene matches: 14. The CDR3 runs 18 residues. CDR1 is LGHNA, CDR2 YNFKEQ, per germline. The CDR3 DNA follows: TGTGCCAGCAGCCAGGGACTCACTAGCGGCCTGGAGCAAGAGACCCAGTACTTC. This codes for CASSQGLTSGLEQETQYF.

This clone was seen only once. This chain joins TRBV6-5 and TRBJ1-4, with D unresolved. Germline V CDR1 and CDR2: MNHEY, SVGAGI. This CDR3 region has 12 residues. The V and J ends lost 0 bases and 10 bases respectively, with 6 bases between them. The CDR3 loop reads CASSYSTGKLFF. The CDR3 coding sequence is TGTGCCAGCAGTTACTCGACGGGAAAACTGTTTTTT.

The chain carries TRBV6-5 and TRBJ1-2; 7 bases fit TRBD1. The CDR3 spans 12 residues. V dropped 3 bases and J dropped 7; count of bases not matched to a gene: 2. Germline V gives CDR1 MNHEY, CDR2 SVGAGI. DNA for the CDR3: TGTGCCAGCAGTTATTACAGGGGTGGCTACACCTTC. Amino acid sequence: CASSYYRGGYTF.